Presented here are 32 T cell receptor beta chains from one specimen sequenced in a study of spatial heterogeneity in lung cancer. Time point defined: sample taken at primary tumor resection. Whole RNA, which was extracted from tumor, nontumor lung tissue or frozen PBMC, was sequenced without any cell sorting. Each CDR3 protein is one row after TCRdb ran MiXCR on the 5' RACE reads. The table records 20,000 or so distinct CDR3 sequences, around 3.2% of them present only once. The material sequenced was PBMCs, taken at surgery. These TCRs come from a female donor with early-stage non-small cell lung cancer.

A remark on this clonotype: A much bigger clone sits one base away, suggesting this may be a read error. The rearrangement joins TRBV21-1 to TRBJ2-5; the table gives TRBD2 as D, unverified against the DNA. TRBV21-1 is a pseudogene locus. The CDR3 has 18 amino acids. The CDR3 coding sequence is TGTGCCAGCAGGAAAGCGCTGTTACTAGCGGGAATTCAAGAGACCCAGTACTTC. Protein sequence: CASRKALLLAGIQETQYF.

The chain combines TRBV20-1 with TRBJ2-7; 10 bases fit TRBD2. The CDR3 is 15 residues long. The trim removed 0 bases at V and 6 bases at J, leaving 8 bases unmatched. The germline CDR1 and CDR2 sequences are DFQATT and SNEGSKA (reference sequence). The CDR3 loop reads CSARDGASGSFEQYF. In DNA, the CDR3 is TGCAGTGCTAGAGATGGGGCTAGCGGGAGTTTCGAGCAGTACTTC.

A few counts support this clonotype. The CDR3 loop reads CASSFIRGQLTSGSYEQYF. As DNA, the CDR3 is TGTGCCAGCAGCTTCATTCGCGGACAGCTGACTAGCGGGAGCTACGAGCAGTACTTC. The gene calls are TRBV11-2 and TRBJ2-7, with 12 bases lining up with TRBD2. Germline V lookup: CDR1 SGHAT, CDR2 FQNNGV. This CDR3 has 19 residues. The ends lost 3 bases at V and 3 bases at J; junction bases unmatched: 15.

Many counts were recorded for this clonotype. CDR3 in DNA: TGCGCCAGCAGGACAGGGGGTCCAAACTATGGCTACACCTTC. Protein sequence: CASRTGGPNYGYTF. J is TRBJ1-2 and V is TRBV5-1, with 9 positions matching TRBD1. The V gene end was trimmed by 5 bases and the J gene end by 2 bases; junction bases not matched to a gene: 4. The CDR3 length is 14 residues. Germline CDR1 SGHRS, CDR2 YFSETQ.

This clonotype was observed many times. This CDR3 is CASSFGTSSHEQYF. In DNA form, the CDR3 reads TGCGCCAGCAGCTTTGGGACTAGCAGCCACGAGCAGTACTTC. The gene calls are TRBV5-1 and TRBJ2-7, with 9 bases matching TRBD2. The CDR3 is 14 amino acids. V lost 2 bases to trimming and J lost 5 bases; unmatched junction nucleotides: 5. From germline, CDR1 is SGHRS and CDR2 YFSETQ.

This clonotype was found many times. CDR3 protein: CASSLTGADTQYF. The CDR3 coding sequence is TGCGCCAGCAGCCTAACAGGGGCAGATACGCAGTATTTT. This rearrangement joins TRBV5-1 to TRBJ2-3, with 7 bases identical to TRBD1. Trimming cost V 4 bases and J 4 bases; bases outside gene matches: 3. CDR1 is SGHRS and CDR2 is YFSETQ in the germline V gene. The CDR3 runs 13 residues.

This clonotype has ten or more counts. This chain links TRBV5-1 with TRBJ2-7; D gene ambiguous. Germline CDR1 reads SGHRS; CDR2 reads YFSETQ. The CDR3 is 13 amino acids. Trimming stripped 5 bases from V and 2 bases from J, with 11 bases between. The CDR3 bases are TGCGCCAGCAGACCGACGGCCACCTACGAGCAGTACTTC. Translated: CASRPTATYEQYF.

The chain has TRBV27 and TRBJ2-3; 7 positions match TRBD2. Losses at the gene ends were 3 bases for V and 6 bases for J; bases not matched to a gene: 3. Per the germline V gene, CDR1 is MNHEY and CDR2 is SMNVEV (reference sequence). CDR3 length equals 13 residues. The CDR3 loop reads CASSFTSADTQYF. CDR3 coding DNA: TGTGCCAGCAGTTTCACTAGCGCGGATACGCAGTATTTT.

This clonotype showed up many times. The chain recombines TRBV3-1 with TRBJ2-7, with 7 bases lining up with TRBD2. V lost 1 base, J lost 4 bases, and 7 bases stayed unmatched. The length of the CDR3 is 15 residues. CDR1 and CDR2 from the germline V gene are LGHDT and YNNKEL (reference sequence). The CDR3 DNA follows: TGTGCCAGCAGCCAAGCTGGGACTACCACGTACGAGCAGTACTTC. It translates to CASSQAGTTTYEQYF.

In this sample, this clonotype turned up many times. The chain has TRBV6-2 or TRBV6-3 and TRBJ1-3, with 7 nucleotides matching TRBD1. V lost 6 bases to trimming and J lost 2 bases; unmatched junction nucleotides: 4. This CDR3 has 14 residues. Looked up from germline, CDR1 is MNHEY and CDR2 is SVGEGT. Written as DNA, the CDR3 is TGTGCCAGCAGACGGGACAGCACTGGAAACACCATATATTTT. Protein product: CASRRDSTGNTIYF.

This clonotype was counted ten times or more. V usage is TRBV29-1 and J usage is TRBJ2-5; weak D call: TRBD1 (6 bases). V lost 4 bases, J lost 5 bases, and 11 bases lay in between. The CDR3 has 12 amino acids. CDR1 and CDR2 from the germline V gene are SQVTM and ANQGSEA. CDR3 nucleotide sequence: TGCAGCGTTGTGGGGGCGCCGGAGACCCAGTACTTC. Its translation is CSVVGAPETQYF.

Ten or more counts support this clonotype. The chain joins TRBV7-9 to TRBJ2-1, with 7 bases identical to TRBD2. Unmatched junction bases numbered 6, after V lost 2 bases and J lost 5 bases. Germline V gives CDR1 SEHNR, CDR2 FQNEAQ (reference sequence). This CDR3 comprises 15 residues. The CDR3 DNA follows: TGTGCCAGCAGCTTAAATTTGCGGGAGCACAATGAGCAGTTCTTC. Encoded protein: CASSLNLREHNEQFF.

This clonotype was counted many times. V usage is TRBV4-1 and J usage is TRBJ2-5, with D possibly called TRBD1 or TRBD2 (6 bases each). The CDR3 sequence is 16 residues long. Germline V CDR1 and CDR2: MGHRA, YSYEKL. Trimming cost V 5 bases and J 2 bases, with 18 bases left between them. The CDR3 loop is CASSTTWQGRQETQYF. Written as DNA, the CDR3 is TGCGCCAGCAGCACCACCTGGCAGGGGAGGCAAGAGACCCAGTACTTC.

The table lists this clonotype with many counts. The gene calls are TRBV2 and TRBJ2-1; D may be TRBD1 (6 bases). CDR1 is SNHLY, CDR2 FYNNEI, per germline. This CDR3 comprises 15 residues. V lost 1 base and J 9 bases, leaving 16 bases between the germline ends. In nucleotides, the CDR3 is TGTGCCAGCAGTGAAGGTACAACAGGGTTTGGTGAGCAGTTCTTC. Translating it yields CASSEGTTGFGEQFF.

In this sample, this clonotype turned up many times. The genes are TRBV29-1 and TRBJ2-7; 11 nucleotides agree with TRBD1. The trim removed 6 bases at V and 2 bases at J, leaving 6 bases unmatched. CDR3 length: 14 residues. The germline CDR1 and CDR2 sequences are SQVTM and ANQGSEA. The CDR3 nucleotides are TGCAGCGTAGCGGACAGGGGGCCCCCCTACGAGCAGTACTTC. Protein: CSVADRGPPYEQYF.

In this sample, this clonotype is medium-sized (0.01 to 0.1%). This chain uses TRBV29-1 with TRBJ2-5; D not resolved. Germline V gives CDR1 SQVTM, CDR2 ANQGSEA. CDR3 length: 12 residues. Trimming took 3 bases from V and 4 from J, leaving 9 bases between them. This chain's CDR3 is CSVDWGRETQYF. The CDR3, as DNA: TGCAGCGTTGACTGGGGTCGAGAGACCCAGTACTTC.

This clonotype showed up many times. The chain has TRBV6-2 or TRBV6-3 and TRBJ1-5; no clear D. V was clipped by 2 bases and J by 5 bases, with 10 bases between them. Germline lookup yields CDR1 MNHEY and CDR2 SVGEGT. The CDR3 extends over 14 amino acids. Here the CDR3 reads CASSYAVGYQPQHF. The DNA for the CDR3 is TGTGCCAGCAGTTACGCGGTGGGCTATCAGCCCCAGCATTTT.

This clonotype was seen repeatedly, ten times or more. The V and J genes are TRBV9 and TRBJ2-3; TRBD2 matches at 11 bases. The V and J ends lost 4 bases and 5 bases, in that order; junction bases with no gene match: 6. The CDR3 covers 15 residues. From germline, CDR1 is SGDLS and CDR2 YYNGEE. This CDR3 is CASSPGGTSGDTQYF. The CDR3 DNA sequence: TGTGCCAGCAGCCCCGGGGGGACTAGCGGAGATACGCAGTATTTT.

This clonotype was counted ten times or more. The chain is built from TRBV20-1 and TRBJ1-1; D possibly corresponds to TRBD1 (6 bases). From germline, CDR1 is DFQATT and CDR2 SNEGSKA (reference sequence). The CDR3 totals 13 residues. V dropped 5 bases and J dropped 0 bases, with 10 bases sitting between them. CDR3 nucleotides: TGCAGTGCTGGGAGGGACATGAACACTGAAGCTTTCTTT. It translates to CSAGRDMNTEAFF.

This clonotype was found many times. This chain links TRBV28 with TRBJ2-2; D perhaps matches TRBD2 (6 bases). This CDR3 has 15 amino acids. Germline lookup yields CDR1 MDHEN and CDR2 SYDVKM. Trimming stripped 7 bases from V and 4 bases from J, with 16 bases between. CDR3 amino acids: CASTHREWGTGELFF. DNA of the CDR3: TGTGCCAGCACCCATCGGGAGTGGGGCACCGGGGAGCTGTTTTTT.

This clonotype was detected many times. This sequence joins TRBV27 and TRBJ1-2, with 7 nucleotides matching TRBD1. CDR1 is MNHEY, CDR2 SMNVEV, per germline (reference sequence). J lost 0 bases, V lost 5 bases, and 6 bases had no gene match. CDR3 length equals 15 residues. CDR3 loop: CASSGGQRANYGYTF. The CDR3 DNA sequence: TGTGCCAGCAGTGGGGGACAGAGAGCTAACTATGGCTACACCTTC.

The V gene is TRBV3-1, the J gene TRBJ2-3, with 7 bases matching TRBD2. CDR3 length: 15 residues. The germline V gene has CDR1 LGHDT and CDR2 YNNKEL (reference sequence). V lost 5 bases and J lost 5; bases outside the gene matches: 10. CDR3: CASSALGGHEDTQYF. The CDR3, as DNA: TGTGCCAGCAGCGCCCTGGGAGGGCATGAAGATACGCAGTATTTT.

This clonotype was counted ten times or more. V is TRBV7-9 and J is TRBJ1-2; D not certain. V shed 1 base and J shed 4 bases, with 13 bases lying between them. CDR1 is SEHNR, CDR2 FQNEAQ, per germline (reference sequence). The CDR3 totals 15 residues. The CDR3 is CASSLVALVLYGYTF. CDR3 sequence (DNA): TGTGCCAGCAGCTTAGTCGCACTTGTCCTCTATGGCTACACCTTC. Together with reference TRBV7-9 and TRBJ1-2, the CDR3 gives the full variable domain: DTGVSQNPRHKITKRGQNVTFRCDPISEHNRLYWYRQTLGQGPEFLTYFQNEAQLEKSRLLSDRFSAERPKGSFSTLEIQRTEQGDSAMYLCASSLVALVLYGYTFGSGTRLTVV.

This clonotype was seen many times. V gene TRBV7-9 combines with J gene TRBJ2-1, with D tentatively TRBD1 or TRBD2 (5 bases each). In germline, CDR1 is SEHNR, CDR2 FQNEAQ (reference sequence). The CDR3 contains 13 residues. Between the trimmed V and J ends, which lost 0 bases and 10 bases, there was a span of 10 bases. CDR3 sequence (DNA): TGTGCCAGCAGCTTAGCGATCGGGACCGAGCAGTTCTTC. It is translated as CASSLAIGTEQFF.

The sample holds many counts of this clonotype. The chain employs TRBV7-2 and TRBJ2-3; the D is unclear. V was trimmed by 1 base and J by 7 bases, leaving 12 bases between them. The V gene's germline CDR1 is SGHTA and CDR2 FQGNSA. The CDR3 has 14 residues. CDR3 in amino acids: CASSLEKGSYTQYF. The CDR3 nucleotides are TGTGCCAGCAGCTTAGAGAAGGGTTCCTATACGCAGTATTTT.

This clonotype was counted at least ten times. This chain links TRBV7-9 with TRBJ2-1, with TRBD1 matching over 8 bases. The CDR3 consists of 16 residues. J gave up 3 bases and V 1 base, and 5 bases lay outside the gene matches. In germline, CDR1 is SEHNR, CDR2 FQNEAQ (reference sequence). CDR3 in DNA: TGTGCCAGCAGCTTAGGGACAGGGTCTCTCTACAATGAGCAGTTCTTC. Translating it yields CASSLGTGSLYNEQFF.

This clonotype was seen repeatedly, ten times or more. The chain links TRBV7-2 to TRBJ2-7; TRBD2 matches at 12 bases. V gave up 5 bases and J gave up 5 bases; unmatched junction bases: 7. The CDR3 is made up of 15 amino acids. CDR1 SGHTA and CDR2 FQGNSA come from the germline V gene. This chain's CDR3 is CASSPRLAGDDEQYF. The CDR3 nucleotides read TGTGCCAGCAGCCCCCGACTAGCGGGAGACGACGAGCAGTACTTC.

This clonotype has just a few counts. This rearrangement joins TRBV20-1 to TRBJ1-5; no clear D. The ends were cut back, 0 bases at V and 5 bases at J, with 8 bases in the middle. The CDR3 runs 13 residues. The V gene's germline CDR1 is DFQATT and CDR2 SNEGSKA (reference sequence). This chain's CDR3 is CSARERDYQPQHF. The CDR3 coding sequence is TGCAGTGCTAGAGAGAGGGATTATCAGCCCCAGCATTTT.

Ten or more counts support this clonotype. The V and J genes are TRBV9 and TRBJ2-3; TRBD2 is a possible D gene (6 bases). The CDR3 consists of 18 residues. The V gene lost 4 bases and the J gene lost 3 bases, with 24 bases spanning the gap. Germline V gives CDR1 SGDLS, CDR2 YYNGEE. The CDR3 reads CASSPRPPITGETDTQYF. CDR3 DNA: TGTGCCAGCAGCCCACGCCCACCAATTACGGGAGAGACAGATACGCAGTATTTT.

This clonotype was counted many times. The chain joins TRBV10-2 to TRBJ1-2; 7 bases are shared with TRBD1. V dropped 5 bases and J dropped 4; count of bases not matched to a gene: 10. The V gene's germline CDR1 is WSHSY and CDR2 SAAADI. This CDR3 is 15 amino acids long. CDR3 nucleotide sequence: TGCGCCAGCAGTACCGAACAGGGGAAACTCTATGGCTACACCTTC. It yields the protein CASSTEQGKLYGYTF.

This clonotype was seen ten or more times. V gene TRBV28 combines with J gene TRBJ2-2, with 7 bases matching TRBD2. Germline assignment: CDR1 MDHEN and CDR2 SYDVKM. The CDR3 sequence is 16 residues long. V was clipped by 4 bases and J by 2 bases; unmatched bases: 7. The CDR3 coding sequence is TGTGCCAGCAGTTACACCTGGACTAGTAACACCGGGGAGCTGTTTTTT. This translates into CASSYTWTSNTGELFF.

This clonotype has a count of ten or more. The chain links TRBV3-1 to TRBJ1-1; 7 bases line up with TRBD1. Per the germline V gene, CDR1 is LGHDT and CDR2 is YNNKEL (reference sequence). The CDR3 length is 14 residues. The ends lost 3 bases at V and 7 bases at J; junction bases unmatched: 8. DNA for the CDR3: TGTGCCAGCAGCCATAGAGGGGGCGCAGGTGAAGCTTTCTTT. It yields the protein CASSHRGGAGEAFF.